Listed here are 22 T cell receptor beta chains from one sample, sequenced in a study of prognosis after radiotherapy for stage I lung cancer (dated by TCRdb to the early 2020s). Data came from an Illumina HiSeq 3000. The TCR beta CDR3 region was amplified from genomic DNA by two rounds of multiplex PCR. In the first PCR round, primers specific to each TRBV and TRBJ gene were used, and the primer sequences were filed in Chinese patent CN105087789A. TCRdb applied fastp at Q25 and MiXCR to the public reads, then kept only in-frame beta chains. All rows with the same CDR3 protein become a single entry with the most common DNA and genes. Recorded for this sample are approximately 25,000 distinct CDR3 sequences; just over 40% of them occurred a single time. The ten biggest clones cover less than 40% of the sample. The starting material was PBMCs, obtained before or after stereotactic body radiation therapy (not recorded which). These receptors were taken from a donor over 45 with non-small cell lung cancer.

This clonotype has a count of ten or more. This chain links TRBV7-9 with TRBJ1-1; D is perhaps TRBD1 (5 bases). The germline V and J ends were trimmed by 2 bases and 1 base, with 14 bases remaining between them. CDR3 size: 16 residues. Germline CDR1 SEHNR, CDR2 FQNEAQ (reference sequence). This CDR3 reads CASSLPRFQGNTEAFF. The CDR3 DNA sequence: TGTGCCAGCAGCTTACCGCGTTTTCAGGGGAACACTGAAGCTTTCTTT. The full variable domain, with the rest looked up from reference TRBV7-9 and TRBJ1-1, is DTGVSQNPRHKITKRGQNVTFRCDPISEHNRLYWYRQTLGQGPEFLTYFQNEAQLEKSRLLSDRFSAERPKGSFSTLEIQRTEQGDSAMYLCASSLPRFQGNTEAFFGQGTRLTVV.

Ten or more counts support this clonotype. This rearrangement joins TRBV7-8 to TRBJ1-5, with D maybe TRBD1 (5 bases). This CDR3 has 14 residues. Trimming shortened V by 5 bases and J by 0 bases, and 8 bases separated the two germline ends. CDR1 and CDR2 (germline): SGHVS, FQNEAQ. Written as DNA, the CDR3 is TGTGCCAGCAGCCCAGGGTATAGCAATCAGCCCCAGCATTTT. Its protein is CASSPGYSNQPQHF.

In this sample, this clonotype turned up many times. The chain uses TRBV5-4 and TRBJ2-6; TRBD2 is a possible D gene (5 bases). V dropped 4 bases and J dropped 0 bases, with 17 bases sitting between them. The CDR3 runs to 18 residues. The germline V gene has CDR1 SGHNT and CDR2 YYREEE (reference sequence). CDR3 bases: TGTGCCAGCAGCCCTCAATACGGGGTGGACTCTGGGGCCAACGTCCTGACTTTC. Translating it yields CASSPQYGVDSGANVLTF. Combining the CDR3 with reference TRBV5-4 and TRBJ2-6 gives the whole variable domain ETGVTQSPTHLIKTRGQQVTLRCSSQSGHNTVSWYQQALGQGPQFIFQYYREEENGRGNFPPRFSGLQFPNYSSELNVNALELDDSALYLCASSPQYGVDSGANVLTFGAGSRLTVL.

For this clonotype: A clone one base away is much larger, so this may be a read error. This chain uses TRBV7-9 with TRBJ2-1; D might be TRBD1 (6 bases). CDR3 length: 15 amino acids. Germline CDR1 reads SEHNR; CDR2 reads FQNEAQ (reference sequence). DNA for the CDR3: TGTGTCAGCAGCCAAGCCATGGGGACATACAATGAGCAGTTCTTC. This codes for CVSSQAMGTYNEQFF.

There are many counts of this clonotype. The genes are TRBV4-1 and TRBJ2-1; 14 bases match TRBD2. This CDR3 comprises 17 residues. J was trimmed by 7 bases and V by 0 bases; bases with no gene match: 5. CDR1 MGHRA and CDR2 YSYEKL come from the germline V gene. CDR3: CASSQDWGLAGVNEQFF. The CDR3 DNA reads as TGCGCCAGCAGCCAAGATTGGGGACTAGCGGGGGTGAATGAGCAGTTCTTC.

The V gene is TRBV7-9, the J gene TRBJ2-1; perhaps TRBD2 as D (6 bases). The CDR3 is 15 amino acids. Germline V CDR1 and CDR2: SEHNR, FQNEAQ (reference sequence). Trimming stripped 3 bases from V and 8 bases from J, with 17 bases between. Written as DNA, the CDR3 is TGTGCCAGCAGCTTGGCACTAGCCGGAGGAGATGAGCAGTTCTTC. Amino acid sequence: CASSLALAGGDEQFF.

For this clonotype: This likely stems from a read error, as it lies one base from a far larger clone. This sequence joins TRBV7-2 and TRBJ1-1; the D gene is possibly TRBD1 (6 bases). CDR1 and CDR2 (germline): SGHTA, FQGNSA. Trimming pared 5 bases from V and 1 base from J, leaving 11 bases between. The CDR3 covers 14 residues. The CDR3, as DNA: TGTGCCAGCAGCCCCGGGACAACGAACACTGAAGCTTTCTTT. This translates into CASSPGTTNTEAFF.

This clonotype occurred many times. This chain joins TRBV19 and TRBJ1-5; no firm D call. V lost 3 bases, J lost 4 bases, and 13 bases lay in between. The V gene's germline CDR1 is LNHDA and CDR2 SQIVND (reference sequence). CDR3 length equals 15 residues. In DNA form, the CDR3 reads TGTGCCAGTAGTATTGTGGACGGTTTTAATCAGCCCCAGCATTTT. It is translated as CASSIVDGFNQPQHF. The full variable domain, with the rest looked up from reference TRBV19 and TRBJ1-5, is DGGITQSPKYLFRKEGQNVTLSCEQNLNHDAMYWYRQDPGQGLRLIYYSQIVNDFQKGDIAEGYSVSREKKESFPLTVTSAQKNPTAFYLCASSIVDGFNQPQHFGDGTRLSIL.

This clonotype was seen just once. The junction departs from germline at one end; a sequencing error may be responsible. The chain carries TRBV6-1 and TRBJ1-1; TRBD1 aligns across 7 bases. Germline V gene sequence: CDR1 MNHNS, CDR2 SASEGT. CDR3 size: 14 residues. The CDR3 loop reads CASRETGFFTEASF. DNA of the CDR3: TGTGCCAGCAGGGAGACAGGGTTTTTCACTGAAGCTTCCTTT.

V is TRBV29-1 and J is TRBJ1-4; the D gene is possibly TRBD1 (6 bases). The CDR3 spans 14 residues. The germline gives CDR1 SQVTM, CDR2 ANQGSEA. CDR3 residues: CPTGTHEGNEKLFF. The CDR3 DNA reads TGCCCGACCGGGACACATGAGGGAAATGAAAAACTGTTTTTT.

The chain employs TRBV6-2 or TRBV6-3 and TRBJ1-6, with D possibly matching TRBD1 (6 bases). The CDR3 extends over 15 amino acids. Germline V gene data show CDR1 as MNHEY and CDR2 as SVGEGT. The V end was cut by 7 bases, the J end by 7 bases, with 17 bases between. The chain's CDR3 is CASTSVGQRNSPLHF. In DNA form, the CDR3 reads TGTGCCAGCACGTCGGTAGGACAGAGAAATTCACCCCTCCACTTT.

This clonotype has only a few counts. The chain uses TRBV30 and TRBJ1-5; weak D call: TRBD1 (5 bases). CDR3 length: 14 amino acids. The V end was cut by 0 bases, the J end by 5 bases, with 11 bases between. Germline-derived CDR1 and CDR2 are GTSNPN and SVGIG (reference sequence). This CDR3 reads CAWSVRGGYQPQHF. CDR3 coding DNA: TGTGCCTGGAGTGTACGCGGGGGTTATCAGCCCCAGCATTTT.

This clonotype was recorded many times. This sequence joins TRBV20-1 and TRBJ1-2; unclear D gene. CDR1 is DFQATT and CDR2 is SNEGSKA in the germline V gene (reference sequence). V lost 5 bases and J 8 bases, leaving 12 bases between the germline ends. This CDR3 is built from 11 residues. The CDR3 sequence is CSAPYLNGYTF. The CDR3 coding sequence is TGCAGTGCTCCATACCTTAACGGCTACACCTTC.

As regards this clonotype: A much larger clone lies a single base off, so this may be a read error. The chain joins TRBV20-1 to TRBJ2-5; D is possibly TRBD2 (7 bases). Germline V lookup: CDR1 DFQATT, CDR2 SNEGSKA (reference sequence). Trimming removed 6 bases from V and 5 bases from J, with 19 bases in between. CDR3 size: 14 residues. The CDR3 sequence is CSAKRGGSGETQYF. The CDR3 DNA is TGCAGTGCCAAAAGGGGGGGATCGGGGGAGACCCAGTACTTC.

This clonotype occurred once. A far larger clone is a single base away, which makes a read error likely. The gene calls are TRBV5-1 and TRBJ2-1; the D gene is possibly TRBD2 (6 bases). In germline, CDR1 is SGHRS, CDR2 YFSETQ. V was clipped by 5 bases and J by 10 bases, with 16 bases between them. The CDR3 has 13 residues. This chain's CDR3 is CASREGSSYEQFF. The CDR3 DNA reads TGCGCCAGCAGGGAGGGTTCCTCCTACGAGCAGTTCTTC. Together with reference TRBV5-1 and TRBJ2-1, the CDR3 gives the full variable domain: KAGVTQTPRYLIKTRGQQVTLSCSPISGHRSVSWYQQTPGQGLQFLFEYFSETQRNKGNFPGRFSGRQFSNSRSEMNVSTLELGDSALYLCASREGSSYEQFFGPGTRLTVL.

A few counts support this clonotype. Just one base apart from a much larger clone, this may be a read error. This rearrangement joins TRBV6-1 to TRBJ2-7; D is possibly TRBD2 (6 bases). Germline V lookup: CDR1 MNHNS, CDR2 SASEGT. This CDR3 spans 15 amino acids. With 10 bases removed from V and 1 base from J, the gap between germline ends came to 20 bases. The CDR3: CAINKAGTGSYEQYF. CDR3 DNA sequence: TGTGCCATCAATAAAGCCGGGACTGGGTCCTACGAGCAGTACTTC.

This clonotype was seen repeatedly, ten times or more. V gene TRBV6-1 combines with J gene TRBJ1-2, with 7 nucleotides matching TRBD1. CDR3 length equals 13 residues. Germline lookup yields CDR1 MNHNS and CDR2 SASEGT. V was clipped by 6 bases and J by 8 bases; unmatched bases: 9. The CDR3 region is CASSIDRVRGYTF. CDR3 nucleotide sequence: TGTGCCAGCAGCATCGACAGGGTTCGAGGCTACACCTTC.

This chain uses TRBV15 with TRBJ1-1; 8 bases are shared with TRBD1. CDR3 length: 15 amino acids. V shed 4 bases and J 1 base; nucleotides not matched to a gene: 5. From germline, CDR1 is LNHNV and CDR2 YYDKDF (reference sequence). The DNA of the CDR3 is TGTGCCACCAGCACAACGACAGGGGCGAACACTGAAGCTTTCTTT. Translated, it gives CATSTTTGANTEAFF.

The sample holds many counts of this clonotype. The V and J genes are TRBV19 and TRBJ2-1; D is perhaps TRBD1 or TRBD2 (6 bases each). Germline V gives CDR1 LNHDA, CDR2 SQIVND (reference sequence). The CDR3 runs 17 residues. V was cut by 0 bases and J by 5 bases, with 17 bases left in between. The CDR3 sequence is CASSIDLGGFWDNEQFF. The CDR3 nucleotides are TGTGCCAGTAGTATAGACTTGGGGGGCTTTTGGGACAATGAGCAGTTCTTC. The full variable domain, its missing parts supplied by reference TRBV19 and TRBJ2-1, is DGGITQSPKYLFRKEGQNVTLSCEQNLNHDAMYWYRQDPGQGLRLIYYSQIVNDFQKGDIAEGYSVSREKKESFPLTVTSAQKNPTAFYLCASSIDLGGFWDNEQFFGPGTRLTVL.

Concerning this clonotype: The junction departs from the called germline gene at one end, perhaps through a read error. The chain couples TRBV6-2 or TRBV6-3 to TRBJ2-2; D is unresolved. The CDR3 runs to 15 residues. Germline V lookup: CDR1 MNHEY, CDR2 SVGEGT. CDR3 residues: CASTPRVSNTGELFF. CDR3 sequence (DNA): TGTGCCAGCACCCCCCGGGTCTCGAACACCGGAGAGCTGTTTTTT.

Note on this clonotype: Given a much more abundant clone one base away, this may be a read error. This chain uses TRBV10-3 with TRBJ2-5; 8 bases are a match to TRBD2. The V gene's germline CDR1 is ENHRY and CDR2 SYGVKD. The CDR3 totals 18 residues. The CDR3 sequence is CAISESVGGSGKQETHYF. CDR3 sequence (DNA): TGTGCCATCAGTGAGTCAGTAGGGGGTAGCGGGAAACAAGAGACCCATTACTTC.

The sample holds many counts of this clonotype. This chain connects TRBV7-9 to TRBJ2-5; D perhaps matches TRBD2 (6 bases). This CDR3 is built from 14 residues. V lost 1 base and J lost 5, with 11 bases in between. Germline CDR1 and CDR2: SEHNR and FQNEAQ (reference sequence). The CDR3 spells CASSLDLGGETQYF. The CDR3 nucleotides are TGTGCCAGCAGCTTAGATCTCGGGGGTGAGACCCAGTACTTC. The whole variable domain, filled in from reference TRBV7-9 and TRBJ2-5, reads DTGVSQNPRHKITKRGQNVTFRCDPISEHNRLYWYRQTLGQGPEFLTYFQNEAQLEKSRLLSDRFSAERPKGSFSTLEIQRTEQGDSAMYLCASSLDLGGETQYFGPGTRLLVL.